This TCR beta chain was recorded in a study of blood T cell repertoires in COVID-19. Overall study context: Both acute and convalescent COVID-19 samples were obtained from the United States, Italy and Spain. T cells, B-cell-depleted T cells, or PBMCs supplied cDNA or gDNA.

The CDR3 is 14 residues long. From germline, CDR1 is MNHEY and CDR2 SVGAGI. V shed 6 bases and J 1 base; nucleotides not matched to a gene: 3. TCRdb's copy holds only in-frame clones and misses some; the assay was immunoSEQ multiplex PCR. The table includes a few hundred thousand clones, roughly 90% detected once. This receptor was taken from a man aged 30-40 years with acute or convalescent COVID-19. Sequencing was performed on peripheral blood. J is TRBJ1-5 and V is TRBV6-5; 7 bases are a match to TRBD1. DNA for the CDR3: TGTGCCAGCAGACGGACAGGAAGCAATCAGCCCCAGCATTTT. Protein product: CASRRTGSNQPQHF.